These 13 T cell receptor beta chains came from one sample sequenced in a study of CD8+CD57+ T cells in acquired aplastic anemia. Sequencing involved patients with CD8+CD57+ cell expansion previously shown by flow cytometry. Genomic DNA, the template, was used for profiling of the TCR beta VDJ and CDR3. TCRdb reprocessed the reads via MiXCR and lists one record per CDR3 protein. The data show 310,000 or so distinct CDR3 sequences, 56% seen once. Source material: sorted CD4+, CD8+, or CD8+CD57+ T cells (not recorded which) from PBMCs. The receptors stem from a human donor with aplastic anemia.

The gene calls are TRBV19 and TRBJ2-5; D unclear. V gave up 7 bases and J gave up 2 bases, with 8 bases separating them. The CDR3 is made up of 12 amino acids. Germline CDR1 and CDR2: LNHDA and SQIVND (reference sequence). The CDR3 nucleotides are TGTGCCAGTATGGTCAGACAAGAGACCCAGTACTTC. Its protein product is CASMVRQETQYF.

The chain uses TRBV15 and TRBJ2-7; D gene ambiguous. Germline loops: CDR1 LNHNV, CDR2 YYDKDF (reference sequence). The CDR3 has 14 residues. Between the trimmed V and J ends, which lost 8 bases and 2 bases, there was a span of 16 bases. CDR3 in amino acids: CATSDGPGAYEQYF. In DNA form, the CDR3 reads TGTGCCACCTCCGATGGACCCGGAGCCTACGAGCAGTACTTC. Full variable domain (remainder filled in from reference TRBV15 and TRBJ2-7): DAMVIQNPRYQVTQFGKPVTLSCSQTLNHNVMYWYQQKSSQAPKLLFHYYDKDFNNEADTPDNFQSRRPNTSFCFLDIRSPGLGDTAMYLCATSDGPGAYEQYFGPGTRLTVT.

The gene calls are TRBV19 and TRBJ2-1, with unresolved D. The V gene's germline CDR1 is LNHDA and CDR2 SQIVND (reference sequence). V was cut by 6 bases and J by 2 bases, with 8 bases left in between. The CDR3 is 13 amino acids. Here the CDR3 reads CASSRGPYNEQFF. The CDR3 nucleotides read TGTGCCAGTAGCCGTGGTCCCTACAATGAGCAGTTCTTC.

In this sample, this clonotype turned up many times. In DNA, the CDR3 is TGTGCCAGTAGTGGAGGGACAGTTAATTCACCCCTCCACTTT. It codes for CASSGGTVNSPLHF. This chain connects TRBV19 to TRBJ1-6; 7 bases fit TRBD1. Germline-derived CDR1 and CDR2 are LNHDA and SQIVND (reference sequence). This CDR3 has 14 residues. The trim removed 5 bases at V and 6 bases at J, leaving 4 bases unmatched.

Notes on this clonotype: The junction shows a germline mismatch at one end, possibly a read error. The V call is TRBV19, the J call TRBJ1-1; 7 bases fit TRBD1. Germline CDR1 LNHDA, CDR2 SQIVND (reference sequence). The CDR3 spans 14 residues. The CDR3, as DNA: TGTGCCAGCAGTATCGGTGGGACAGAAGGCAAAGCTTTCTTT. Amino acids: CASSIGGTEGKAFF.

The sample holds a few counts of this clonotype. This chain connects TRBV6-5 to TRBJ2-1; 12 bases match TRBD2. The germline gives CDR1 MNHEY, CDR2 SVGAGI. Germline trimming cut 4 bases from V and 6 bases from J; bases unmatched to any gene: 4. The CDR3 consists of 15 residues. The CDR3 sequence is CASSLTSGGPNEQFF. The CDR3 DNA reads TGTGCCAGCAGTTTAACTAGCGGGGGGCCCAATGAGCAGTTCTTC.

The chain combines TRBV11-3 with TRBJ2-7; 15 positions match TRBD2. V lost 5 bases, J lost 1 base, and 9 bases stayed unmatched. The CDR3 has 18 residues. CDR1 and CDR2 (germline): SGHNT, YENEEA. For the CDR3, the DNA is TGTGCCAGCAGCCTTGGACTAGCGGGAGGGCCGTTTTCCTACGAGCAGTACTTC. The encoded protein is CASSLGLAGGPFSYEQYF.

This chain joins TRBV12-3 or TRBV12-4 and TRBJ2-1; 9 bases are a match to TRBD1. CDR3 length: 15 amino acids. After removal of 2 bases from V and 3 bases from J, the junction contained 2 bases not matched to a gene. The CDR3 nucleotides are TGTGCCAGCAGTTTATGGGACAGGGTCTACAATGAGCAGTTCTTC. This codes for CASSLWDRVYNEQFF.

The rearrangement uses TRBV24-1 and TRBJ2-5, with D perhaps matching TRBD1 or TRBD2 (5 bases each). This CDR3 is 13 amino acids long. V was trimmed by 4 bases and J by 2 bases, leaving 7 bases between them. Per germline, CDR1 KGHDR and CDR2 SFDVKD. CDR3 loop: CATSEGEQETQYF. For the CDR3, the DNA is TGTGCCACCAGTGAGGGGGAACAAGAGACCCAGTACTTC.

In regard to this clonotype: A junction end diverges from the germline sequence, so it may reflect a read error. J is TRBJ1-2 and V is TRBV11-2; D is ambiguous. The CDR3 runs 16 residues. Germline V CDR1 and CDR2: SGHAT, FQNNGV. In DNA form, the CDR3 reads TGTGCCAGCGGCTTAGATATCGTCAGGTCGGACTATGGCTACACCTTC. This translates into CASGLDIVRSDYGYTF.

The chain employs TRBV7-9 and TRBJ1-4; TRBD1 agrees at 8 bases. The V gene's germline CDR1 is SEHNR and CDR2 FQNEAQ (reference sequence). J was trimmed by 8 bases and V by 5 bases; bases with no gene match: 10. The CDR3 extends over 15 amino acids. The CDR3 here is CASSQPGQGGEKLFF. DNA of the CDR3: TGTGCCAGCAGCCAACCCGGACAGGGAGGCGAAAAACTGTTTTTT.

The chain uses TRBV6-1 and TRBJ2-2; 8 bases map to TRBD1. The CDR3 sequence is 15 residues long. Germline V gene sequence: CDR1 MNHNS, CDR2 SASEGT. The V gene end was trimmed by 8 bases and the J gene end by 1 base; junction bases not matched to a gene: 6. DNA of the CDR3: TGTGCCAGCCGTTACAGGGGGAGGAACACCGGGGAGCTGTTTTTT. Translation gives CASRYRGRNTGELFF.

The rearrangement joins TRBV20-1 to TRBJ2-7; D unresolved. V lost 0 bases to trimming and J lost 4 bases, with 10 bases between them. The CDR3 loop spans 13 amino acids. Germline CDR1 and CDR2: DFQATT and SNEGSKA (reference sequence). CDR3 nucleotides: TGCAGTGCTAGAGACGGCAGCGTATACGAGCAGTACTTC. It yields the protein CSARDGSVYEQYF.